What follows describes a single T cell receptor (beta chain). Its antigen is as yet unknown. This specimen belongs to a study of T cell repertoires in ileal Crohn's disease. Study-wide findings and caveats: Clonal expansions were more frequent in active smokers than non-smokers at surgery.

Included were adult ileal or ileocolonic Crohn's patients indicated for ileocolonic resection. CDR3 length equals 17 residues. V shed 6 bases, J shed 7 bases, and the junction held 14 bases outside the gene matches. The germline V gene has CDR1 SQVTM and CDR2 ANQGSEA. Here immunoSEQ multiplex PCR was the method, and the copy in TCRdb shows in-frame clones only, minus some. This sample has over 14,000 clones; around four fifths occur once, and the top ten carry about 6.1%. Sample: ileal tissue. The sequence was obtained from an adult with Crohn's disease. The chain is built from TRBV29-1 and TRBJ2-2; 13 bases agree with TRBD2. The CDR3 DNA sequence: TGCAGCGTAGCTTGGACTAGCGGGAGTGATGCAGTCGGGGAGCTGTTTTTT. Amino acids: CSVAWTSGSDAVGELFF.